A single sample gave rise to the 4 T cell receptor beta chains below, sequenced in a study of blood T cell repertoires in COVID-19. Measured with immunoSEQ multiplex PCR; TCRdb has only the in-frame clones, and not every one. This table has 230,000 or so clones, around 83% appearing once. Sequenced material: PBMCs or T cells enriched from blood (not recorded which). All receptors derive from a woman aged 45-65 years who had been exposed to COVID-19.

Points on this clone: Other DNA sequences within the sample encode an identical CDR3. This chain connects TRBV25-1 to TRBJ1-3, with D perhaps matching TRBD1 (5 bases). V lost 4 bases, J lost 0 bases, and 7 bases lay in between. The V gene's germline CDR1 is MGHDK and CDR2 SYGVNS. This CDR3 region has 14 residues. This chain's CDR3 is CASSAGLSGNTIYF. As DNA, the CDR3 is TGTGCCAGCAGTGCAGGGCTCTCTGGAAACACCATATATTTT.

The genes are TRBV7-8 and TRBJ2-7, with D perhaps matching TRBD2 (6 bases). The CDR3 spans 17 residues. Trimming pared 5 bases from V and 0 bases from J, leaving 20 bases between. Per germline, CDR1 SGHVS and CDR2 FQNEAQ. The CDR3 region has the DNA TGTGCCAGCAGCCGGGGGACCGGGACTTCCAGCTCCTACGAGCAGTACTTC. Its protein product is CASSRGTGTSSSYEQYF.

The gene calls are TRBV10-2 and TRBJ2-1; 13 positions agree with TRBD2. V was pared by 4 bases and J by 8 bases, with 5 bases of the junction left unmatched. This CDR3 comprises 15 residues. CDR1 WSHSY and CDR2 SAAADI come from the germline V gene. The CDR3 protein is CASSVTSGGAHEQFF. CDR3 nucleotides: TGCGCCAGCAGTGTCACTAGCGGGGGGGCCCATGAGCAGTTCTTC.

This chain connects TRBV12-3 or TRBV12-4 to TRBJ1-1, with a tentative D call TRBD1 (5 bases). Trimming removed 6 bases from V and 4 bases from J, with 12 bases in between. This CDR3 is built from 13 residues. CDR3 residues: CASSLQGSTEAFF. Written as DNA, the CDR3 is TGTGCCAGCAGCCTTCAGGGAAGCACTGAAGCTTTCTTT.